A single sample is the source of the 14 T cell receptor beta chains below, sequenced in a study of T-cell memory formation after mild COVID-19. MiXCR was run by TCRdb on the 5' RACE reads, yielding one entry per CDR3 protein. The sample lists fewer than 400,000 distinct CDR3 sequences, 13% seen once, with 20% to 25% in the top ten. The specimen sequenced was PBMCs or a T cell subset sorted from them (not recorded which). Receptors originate from a man in his late teens or twenties who had mild COVID-19 (a few samples of this study predate the infection). Cell type and time point are not known.

The chain has TRBV6-5 and TRBJ1-1; D not certain. The ends were cut back, 0 bases at V and 0 bases at J, with 14 bases in the middle. The CDR3 has 17 amino acids. The V gene's germline CDR1 is MNHEY and CDR2 SVGAGI. CDR3 residues: CASSYSTFSVMNTEAFF. The CDR3 DNA is TGTGCCAGCAGTTACTCGACCTTTAGCGTTATGAACACTGAAGCTTTCTTT.

CDR3 in amino acids: CASSYLRGTGGRNQETQYF. The CDR3 region has the DNA TGTGCCAGCAGTTACCTCCGTGGGACAGGGGGCAGGAACCAAGAGACCCAGTACTTC. The chain has TRBV6-2 or TRBV6-3 and TRBJ2-5, with 12 positions matching TRBD1. Losses at the gene ends were 2 bases for V and 0 bases for J; bases not matched to a gene: 10. CDR3 length: 19 amino acids. Germline V gene sequence: CDR1 MNHEY, CDR2 SVGEGT.

This clonotype was seen a few times. The J gene is TRBJ1-1, the V gene TRBV5-1, with D possibly TRBD1 on 6 matching bases. CDR1 and CDR2 from the germline V gene are SGHRS and YFSETQ. Trimming stripped 2 bases from V and 1 base from J, with 9 bases between. The CDR3 spans 14 residues. CDR3 loop: CASSLGDTNTEAFF. CDR3 nucleotides: TGCGCCAGCAGCTTAGGGGACACGAACACTGAAGCTTTCTTT.

This chain joins TRBV7-9 and TRBJ1-6, with D maybe TRBD1 (5 bases). V was cut by 7 bases and J by 8 bases, with 9 bases left in between. This CDR3 has 12 residues. The germline V gene encodes CDR1 SEHNR and CDR2 FQNEAQ (reference sequence). CDR3 protein: CASTRGDSPLHF. DNA for the CDR3: TGTGCCAGCACCCGAGGGGATTCACCCCTCCACTTT.

CDR3 coding DNA: TGCGCCAGCAGCTTTCGACAGGGGTTCACAGATACGCAGTATTTT. This gives the protein CASSFRQGFTDTQYF. The V and J genes are TRBV5-1 and TRBJ2-3, with TRBD1 identical over 8 bases. V dropped 2 bases and J dropped 2; count of bases not matched to a gene: 4. Germline V gives CDR1 SGHRS, CDR2 YFSETQ. CDR3 length: 15 residues.

This rearrangement joins TRBV10-1 to TRBJ2-1; TRBD1 matches 7 bases. V lost 4 bases and J lost 1; bases outside the gene matches: 4. CDR3 size: 15 residues. CDR1 is WNHNN, CDR2 SYGVQD, per germline (reference sequence). The CDR3 bases are TGCGCCAGCAGTGGGGGACAGACTTCCTACAATGAGCAGTTCTTC. This codes for CASSGGQTSYNEQFF.

This clonotype has a handful of counts. The chain links TRBV5-6 to TRBJ2-7; 7 bases align to TRBD2. Germline lookup yields CDR1 SGHDT and CDR2 YYEEEE. The V segment lost 4 bases and the J segment 6 bases; nucleotides outside the gene matches: 7. CDR3 size: 13 residues. For the CDR3, the DNA is TGTGCCAGCAGCGAGCGGGATTCGGGCGAGCAGTACGTC. Protein product: CASSERDSGEQYV.

The J gene is TRBJ1-6, the V gene TRBV27; D is undetermined. CDR1 is MNHEY and CDR2 is SMNVEV in the germline V gene (reference sequence). The CDR3 is 13 residues long. V was pared by 3 bases and J by 9 bases, with 9 bases between. CDR3 region: CASSFRVSSPLHF. CDR3 in DNA: TGTGCCAGCAGTTTTCGCGTTTCTTCACCCCTCCACTTT.

This clonotype has only a few counts. The chain recombines TRBV6-4 with TRBJ2-1; 10 nucleotides align to TRBD1. After removal of 3 bases from V and 15 bases from J, the junction contained 2 bases not matched to a gene. The CDR3 is 11 amino acids. Looked up from germline, CDR1 is MRHNA and CDR2 is SNTAGT. As DNA, the CDR3 is TGTGCCAGCAGTGAGCGGGACAGGGGGTTCTTC. Amino acids: CASSERDRGFF.

In its sample, this clonotype was seen many times. The rearrangement links TRBV7-6 to TRBJ2-3, with 8 bases lining up with TRBD2. The CDR3 consists of 15 residues. With 2 bases clipped from V and 4 bases from J, the junction kept 5 bases outside the gene matches. From germline, CDR1 is SGHVS and CDR2 FNYEAQ. The CDR3 sequence is CASSLTGGVADTQYF. In DNA, the CDR3 is TGTGCCAGCAGCTTAACCGGGGGGGTTGCAGATACGCAGTATTTT.

The chain uses TRBV6-5 and TRBJ1-6, with 8 bases aligning to TRBD1. The CDR3 totals 16 residues. Germline V gives CDR1 MNHEY, CDR2 SVGAGI. V was clipped by 10 bases and J by 1 base; unmatched bases: 9. The CDR3: CATTDRDVSYNSPLHF. CDR3 in DNA: TGTGCCACCACGGACAGGGATGTTTCCTATAATTCACCCCTCCACTTT.

The rearrangement links TRBV18 to TRBJ1-6; D not certain. The CDR3 extends over 14 amino acids. Germline CDR1 is KGHSH and CDR2 is LQKENI. Trimming removed 3 bases from V and 9 bases from J, with 12 bases in between. This CDR3 reads CASSPTQGSSPLHF. DNA of the CDR3: TGTGCCAGCTCACCGACACAAGGCTCTTCACCCCTCCACTTT. The full variable domain, completed using reference TRBV18 and TRBJ1-6, is NAGVMQNPRHLVRRRGQEARLRCSPMKGHSHVYWYRQLPEEGLKFMVYLQKENIIDESGMPKERFSAEFPKEGPSILRIQQVVRGDSAAYFCASSPTQGSSPLHFGNGTRLTVT.

This clonotype occurred many times. The chain recombines TRBV7-6 with TRBJ2-5; D uncertain. Trimming took off 5 bases at V and 4 bases at J, with 20 bases between the two ends. CDR1 SGHVS and CDR2 FNYEAQ come from the germline V gene. The CDR3 is 16 amino acids. This CDR3 is CASSVDYSWRGETQYF. CDR3 nucleotides: TGTGCCAGCAGCGTAGATTACAGTTGGAGAGGAGAGACCCAGTACTTC.

This clonotype came up a few times. This chain joins TRBV7-2 and TRBJ2-7; D is perhaps TRBD1 (5 bases). The V gene's germline CDR1 is SGHTA and CDR2 FQGNSA. The CDR3 consists of 15 residues. Trimming stripped 1 base from V and 3 bases from J, with 13 bases between. The CDR3 region has the DNA TGTGCCAGCAGCTTAGATCAGGGTTTCGGCTACGAGCAGTACTTC. This codes for CASSLDQGFGYEQYF.